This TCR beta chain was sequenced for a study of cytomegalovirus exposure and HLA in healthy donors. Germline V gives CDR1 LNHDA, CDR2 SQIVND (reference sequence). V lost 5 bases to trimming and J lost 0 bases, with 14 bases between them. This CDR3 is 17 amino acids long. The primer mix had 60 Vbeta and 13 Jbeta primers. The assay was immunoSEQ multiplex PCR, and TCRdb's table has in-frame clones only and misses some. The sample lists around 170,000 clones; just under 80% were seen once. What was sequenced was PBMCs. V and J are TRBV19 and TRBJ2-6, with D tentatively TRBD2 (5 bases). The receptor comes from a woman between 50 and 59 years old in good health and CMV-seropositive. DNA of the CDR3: TGTGCCAGTAGTTCCCGAGGACTGACCTCTGGGGCCAACGTCCTGACTTTC. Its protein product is CASSSRGLTSGANVLTF.